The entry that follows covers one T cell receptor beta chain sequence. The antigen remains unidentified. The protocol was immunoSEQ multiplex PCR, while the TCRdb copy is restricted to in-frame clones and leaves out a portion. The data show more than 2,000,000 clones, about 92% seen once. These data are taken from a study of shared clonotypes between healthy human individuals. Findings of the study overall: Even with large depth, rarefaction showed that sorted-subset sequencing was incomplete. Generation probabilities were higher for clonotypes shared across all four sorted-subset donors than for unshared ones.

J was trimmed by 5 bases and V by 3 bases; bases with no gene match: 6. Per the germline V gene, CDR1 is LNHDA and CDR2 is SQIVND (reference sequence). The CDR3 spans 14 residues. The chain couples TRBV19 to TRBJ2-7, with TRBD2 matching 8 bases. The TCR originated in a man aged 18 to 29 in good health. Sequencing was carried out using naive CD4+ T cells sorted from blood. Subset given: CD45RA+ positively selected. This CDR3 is CASSIRGGLNEQYF. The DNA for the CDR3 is TGTGCCAGTAGTATTCGGGGGGGACTTAACGAGCAGTACTTC.